Detailed here is one T cell receptor (beta chain). What it binds is not known. This specimen belongs to a study of OX40 agonist ivuxolimab in advanced cancers. Collection of blood occurred at baseline, at cycle 4 day 1, and at cycle 7 day 1. Some clones are missing from TCRdb's copy, which holds only in-frame ones; the method was immunoSEQ multiplex PCR. The sample has 100,000 to 150,000 clones; roughly 90% are singletons. The study, taken as a whole, reports: Some of the lowest clonal expansion was seen in partial responders at 0.1-3.0 mg/kg.

This clonotype was sampled from an adult with an advanced solid tumor such as melanoma, head and neck, liver or kidney cancer. Sequencing used CD4+ or CD8+ T cells sorted from blood, obtained in a trial of the OX40 agonist ivuxolimab.

The CDR3 DNA reads as TGTGCCAGCAGCTTCTTAGCGGGAGAAGGGACCTACGAGCAGTACTTC. Its translation is CASSFLAGEGTYEQYF. The gene calls are TRBV5-6 and TRBJ2-7; 9 positions agree with TRBD2. Unmatched junction bases numbered 8, after V lost 2 bases and J lost 2 bases. Germline CDR1 reads SGHDT; CDR2 reads YYEEEE. The CDR3 length is 16 residues. The full variable domain, with the rest looked up from reference TRBV5-6 and TRBJ2-7, is DAGVTQSPTHLIKTRGQQVTLRCSPKSGHDTVSWYQQALGQGPQFIFQYYEEEERQRGNFPDRFSGHQFPNYSSELNVNALLLGDSALYLCASSFLAGEGTYEQYFGPGTRLTVT.